This T cell receptor beta chain was captured in a study of identical twins. This clonotype was found many times. Each donor (without exception) was a healthy Caucasian. Germline V gene sequence: CDR1 DFQATT, CDR2 SNEGSKA (reference sequence). Trimming shortened V by 6 bases and J by 0 bases, and 12 bases separated the two germline ends. The CDR3 is 14 residues long. TCRdb ran MiXCR on the 5' RACE reads and lists one entry per CDR3 protein. Here the sample spans fewer than 650,000 distinct CDR3 sequences, around 9.6% being singletons. These data were also filed under a second study, of yellow fever vaccine responses in identical twins.

The V and J genes are TRBV20-1 and TRBJ2-1; D unresolved. The TCR sequence derives from a young woman in good health. Sequencing input: PBMCs. CDR3 sequence reads: CSAWRHSSYNEQFF. The CDR3 region has the DNA TGCAGTGCGTGGCGCCACAGCTCCTACAATGAGCAGTTCTTC.